Listed here are 3 T cell receptor beta chains from one sample, sequenced in a study of cytomegalovirus exposure and HLA in healthy donors. The PCR was carried out with 60 Vbeta primers and 13 Jbeta primers. The protocol was immunoSEQ multiplex PCR, while the TCRdb copy is restricted to in-frame clones and leaves out a portion. The table lists about 98,000 clones, 75% to 85% of them singletons. The sample consisted of PBMCs. These receptors were obtained from a man aged 18 to 29 in good health and CMV-seropositive.

This rearrangement joins TRBV28 to TRBJ1-1; 8 bases align to TRBD1. Germline lookup yields CDR1 MDHEN and CDR2 SYDVKM. The CDR3 has 14 amino acids. With V trimmed by 6 bases and J by 1 base, 4 bases remained unmatched. The CDR3 here is CASSPGTGNTEAFF. Here the CDR3 DNA reads TGTGCCAGCAGCCCCGGGACAGGGAACACTGAAGCTTTCTTT.

This clone has a handful of counts. The rearrangement links TRBV30 to TRBJ2-7, with 8 bases aligning to TRBD2. V trimming: 4 bases; J trimming: 0 bases; junction bases outside the gene matches: 5. This CDR3 spans 14 amino acids. CDR1 is GTSNPN and CDR2 is SVGIG in the germline V gene (reference sequence). The CDR3 sequence is CAWKRGGISYEQYF. The CDR3 DNA reads as TGTGCCTGGAAGCGCGGGGGGATCTCCTACGAGCAGTACTTC.

The chain uses TRBV5-1 and TRBJ2-7; 7 nucleotides match TRBD1. Germline V gives CDR1 SGHRS, CDR2 YFSETQ. CDR3 length: 13 amino acids. V trimming: 7 bases; J trimming: 2 bases; junction bases outside the gene matches: 6. The CDR3 reads CASYSTGTYEQYF. DNA for the CDR3: TGCGCCAGCTATTCGACAGGGACCTACGAGCAGTACTTC. Complete variable domain (other parts from reference TRBV5-1 and TRBJ2-7): KAGVTQTPRYLIKTRGQQVTLSCSPISGHRSVSWYQQTPGQGLQFLFEYFSETQRNKGNFPGRFSGRQFSNSRSEMNVSTLELGDSALYLCASYSTGTYEQYFGPGTRLTVT.